This T cell receptor beta chain comes out of a study of cytomegalovirus exposure and HLA in healthy donors. Findings and limits, study-wide: There was a cluster of highly shared sequence variants that was likely a sequencing artifact.

This clone is a singleton in its sample. Its antigen is currently unknown. Researchers ran the PCR with 60 Vbeta and 13 Jbeta primers. Here immunoSEQ multiplex PCR was the method, and the copy in TCRdb shows in-frame clones only, minus some. The table records roughly 130,000 clones, approximately 72% of them present only once. Trimming removed 4 bases from V and 1 base from J; junction bases left unmatched: 3. Germline V lookup: CDR1 MNHNY, CDR2 SVGAGI (reference sequence). The CDR3 has 15 amino acids. The V call is TRBV6-6, the J call TRBJ1-2; 10 bases are shared with TRBD1. This receptor was identified in a woman in her sixties in good health and CMV-seronegative. Source material: PBMCs. CDR3 sequence: CASSSGDRGNYGYTF. The CDR3 DNA is TGTGCCAGCAGTTCGGGGGACAGGGGTAACTATGGCTACACCTTC.